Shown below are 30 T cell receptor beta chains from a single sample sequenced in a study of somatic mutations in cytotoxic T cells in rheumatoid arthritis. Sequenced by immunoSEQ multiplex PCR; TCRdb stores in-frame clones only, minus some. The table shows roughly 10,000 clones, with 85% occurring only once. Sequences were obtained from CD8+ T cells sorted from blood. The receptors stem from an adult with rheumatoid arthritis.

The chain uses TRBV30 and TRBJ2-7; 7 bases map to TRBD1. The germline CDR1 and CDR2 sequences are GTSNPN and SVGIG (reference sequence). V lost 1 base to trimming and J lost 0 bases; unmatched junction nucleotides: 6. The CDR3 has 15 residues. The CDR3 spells CAWSAGQLTSYEQYF. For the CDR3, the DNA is TGTGCCTGGAGTGCGGGACAGTTAACCTCCTACGAGCAGTACTTC.

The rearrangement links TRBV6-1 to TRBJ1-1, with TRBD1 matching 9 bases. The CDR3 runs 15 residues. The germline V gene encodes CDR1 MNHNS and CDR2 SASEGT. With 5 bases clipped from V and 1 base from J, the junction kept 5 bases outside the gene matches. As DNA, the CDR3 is TGTGCCAGCAGTTTAGGACAGGGGAGGAACACTGAAGCTTTCTTT. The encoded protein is CASSLGQGRNTEAFF.

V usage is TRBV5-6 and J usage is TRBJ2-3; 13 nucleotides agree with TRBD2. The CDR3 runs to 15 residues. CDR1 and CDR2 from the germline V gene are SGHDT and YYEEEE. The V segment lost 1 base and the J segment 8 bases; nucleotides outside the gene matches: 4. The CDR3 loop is CASSLTSGGGRTQYF. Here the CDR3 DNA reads TGTGCCAGCAGCTTGACTAGCGGGGGGGGGCGTACGCAGTATTTT.

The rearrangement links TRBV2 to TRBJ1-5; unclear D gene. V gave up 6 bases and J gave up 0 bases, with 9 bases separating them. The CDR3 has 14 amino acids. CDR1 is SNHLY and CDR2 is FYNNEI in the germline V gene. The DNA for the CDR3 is TGTGCCAGCAGGGCCCCATATAGCAATCAGCCCCAGCATTTT. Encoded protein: CASRAPYSNQPQHF. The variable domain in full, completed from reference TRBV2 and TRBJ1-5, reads EPEVTQTPSHQVTQMGQEVILRCVPISNHLYFYWYRQILGQKVEFLVSFYNNEISEKSEIFDDQFSVERPDGSNFTLKIRSTKLEDSAMYFCASRAPYSNQPQHFGDGTRLSIL.

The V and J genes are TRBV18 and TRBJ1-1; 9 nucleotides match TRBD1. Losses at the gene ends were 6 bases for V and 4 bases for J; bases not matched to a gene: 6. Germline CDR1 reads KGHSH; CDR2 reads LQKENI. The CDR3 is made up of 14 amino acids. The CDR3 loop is CASSQKTGGTEAFF. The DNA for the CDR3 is TGTGCCAGCTCCCAGAAGACAGGGGGCACTGAAGCTTTCTTT.

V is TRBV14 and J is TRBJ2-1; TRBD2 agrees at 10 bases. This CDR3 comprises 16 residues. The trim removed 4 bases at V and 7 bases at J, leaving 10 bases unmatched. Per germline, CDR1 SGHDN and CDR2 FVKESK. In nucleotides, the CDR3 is TGTGCCAGCAGCCCTCTCAGCGGGAGGGCCTGGAATGAGCAGTTCTTC. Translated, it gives CASSPLSGRAWNEQFF.

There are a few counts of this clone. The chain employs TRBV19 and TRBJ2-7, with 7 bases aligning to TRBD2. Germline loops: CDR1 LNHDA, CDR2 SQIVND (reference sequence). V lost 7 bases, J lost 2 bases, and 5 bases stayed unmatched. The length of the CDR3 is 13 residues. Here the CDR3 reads CASKGGLPYEQYF. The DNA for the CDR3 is TGTGCCAGTAAGGGAGGGCTTCCCTACGAGCAGTACTTC.

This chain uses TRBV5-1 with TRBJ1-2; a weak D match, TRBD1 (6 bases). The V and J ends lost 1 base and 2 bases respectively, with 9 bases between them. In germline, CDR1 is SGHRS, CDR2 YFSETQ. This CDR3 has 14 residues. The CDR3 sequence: CASSLWTENYGYTF. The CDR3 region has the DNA TGCGCCAGCAGCTTGTGGACAGAAAACTATGGCTACACCTTC.

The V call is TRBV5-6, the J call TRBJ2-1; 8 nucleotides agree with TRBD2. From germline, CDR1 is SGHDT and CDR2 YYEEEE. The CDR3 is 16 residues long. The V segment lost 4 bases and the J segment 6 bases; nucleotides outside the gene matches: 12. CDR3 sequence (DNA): TGTGCCAGCAGCCGCGGTGGTGCCGGGAGGGCCAATGAGCAGTTCTTC. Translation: CASSRGGAGRANEQFF.

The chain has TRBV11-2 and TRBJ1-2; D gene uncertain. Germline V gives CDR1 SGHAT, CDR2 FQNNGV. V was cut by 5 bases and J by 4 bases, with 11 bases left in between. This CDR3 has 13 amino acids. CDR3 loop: CASSQGSLYGYTF. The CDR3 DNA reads TGTGCCAGCAGCCAAGGGTCTCTCTATGGCTACACCTTC.

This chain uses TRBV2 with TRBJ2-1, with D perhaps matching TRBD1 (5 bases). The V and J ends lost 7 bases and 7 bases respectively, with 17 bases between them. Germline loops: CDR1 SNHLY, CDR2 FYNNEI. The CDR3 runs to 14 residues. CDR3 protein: CASMADRPWNEQFF. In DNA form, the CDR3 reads TGTGCCAGCATGGCAGACAGACCCTGGAATGAGCAGTTCTTC.

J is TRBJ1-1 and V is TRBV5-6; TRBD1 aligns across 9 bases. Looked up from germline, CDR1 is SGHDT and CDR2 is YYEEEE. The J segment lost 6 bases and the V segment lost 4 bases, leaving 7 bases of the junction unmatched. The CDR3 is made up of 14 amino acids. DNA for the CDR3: TGTGCCAGCAGCCCAGGACAGGGGTGGCCTGAAGCTTTCTTT. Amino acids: CASSPGQGWPEAFF.

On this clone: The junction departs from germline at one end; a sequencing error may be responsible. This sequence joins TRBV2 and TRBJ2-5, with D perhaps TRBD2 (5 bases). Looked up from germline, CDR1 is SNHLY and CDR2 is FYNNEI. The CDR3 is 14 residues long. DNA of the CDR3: TGTGCCAGCAAACTCCGGGGAAACCACGAGACCCAGTACTTC. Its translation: CASKLRGNHETQYF. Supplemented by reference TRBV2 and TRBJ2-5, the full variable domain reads EPEVTQTPSHQVTQMGQEVILRCVPISNHLYFYWYRQILGQKVEFLVSFYNNEISEKSEIFDDQFSVERPDGSNFTLKIRSTKLEDSAMYFCASKLRGNHETQYFGPGTRLLVL.

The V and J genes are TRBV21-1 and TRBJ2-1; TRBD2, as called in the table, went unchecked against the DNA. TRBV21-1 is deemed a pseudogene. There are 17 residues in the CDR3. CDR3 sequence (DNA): TGTGCCAGCAGCTCCGCGTCCGGGACTAGCGGGCTAAATGAGCAGTTCTTC. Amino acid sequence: CASSSASGTSGLNEQFF.

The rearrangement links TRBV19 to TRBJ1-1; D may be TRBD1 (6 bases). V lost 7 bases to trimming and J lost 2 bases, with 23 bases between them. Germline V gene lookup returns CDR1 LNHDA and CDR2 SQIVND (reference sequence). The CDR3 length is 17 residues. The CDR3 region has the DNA TGTGCCAGTAATGACATCAATAGGGGGAGTTTAAACACTGAAGCTTTCTTT. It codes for CASNDINRGSLNTEAFF.

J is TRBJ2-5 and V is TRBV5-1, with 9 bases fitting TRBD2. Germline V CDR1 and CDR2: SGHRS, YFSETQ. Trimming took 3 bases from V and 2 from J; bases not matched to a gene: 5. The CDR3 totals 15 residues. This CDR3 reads CASSYGLASQETQYF. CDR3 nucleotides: TGCGCCAGCAGCTACGGACTAGCGAGTCAAGAGACCCAGTACTTC.

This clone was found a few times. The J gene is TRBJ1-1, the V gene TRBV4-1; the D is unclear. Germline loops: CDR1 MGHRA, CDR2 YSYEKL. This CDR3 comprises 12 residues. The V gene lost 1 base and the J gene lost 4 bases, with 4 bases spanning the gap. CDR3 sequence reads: CASSQGSTEAFF. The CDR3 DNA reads TGCGCCAGCAGCCAAGGCTCCACTGAAGCTTTCTTT.

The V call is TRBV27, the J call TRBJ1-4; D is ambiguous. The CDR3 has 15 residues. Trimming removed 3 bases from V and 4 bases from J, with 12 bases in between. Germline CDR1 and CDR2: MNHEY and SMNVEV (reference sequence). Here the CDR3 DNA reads TGTGCCAGCAGTTTCCGGACGGAAGTTAATGAAAAACTGTTTTTT. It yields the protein CASSFRTEVNEKLFF.

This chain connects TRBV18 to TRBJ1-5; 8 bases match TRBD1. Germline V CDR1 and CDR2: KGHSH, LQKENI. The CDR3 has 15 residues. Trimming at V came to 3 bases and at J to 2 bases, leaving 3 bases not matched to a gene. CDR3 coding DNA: TGTGCCAGCTCACCTACAGGGGGGCGCAATCAGCCCCAGCATTTT. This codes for CASSPTGGRNQPQHF.

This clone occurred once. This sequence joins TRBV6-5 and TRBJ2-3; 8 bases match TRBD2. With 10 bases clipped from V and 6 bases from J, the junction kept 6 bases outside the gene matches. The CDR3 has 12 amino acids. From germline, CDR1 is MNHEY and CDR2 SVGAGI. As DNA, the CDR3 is TGTGCCACAACGGGAGGGCCTGATACGCAGTATTTT. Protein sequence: CATTGGPDTQYF.

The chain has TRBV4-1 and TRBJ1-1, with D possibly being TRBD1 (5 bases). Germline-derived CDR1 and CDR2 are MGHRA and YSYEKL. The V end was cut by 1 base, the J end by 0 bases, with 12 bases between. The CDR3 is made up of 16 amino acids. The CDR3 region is CASSQAPLGVNTEAFF. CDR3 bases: TGCGCCAGCAGCCAAGCCCCTCTAGGGGTGAACACTGAAGCTTTCTTT.

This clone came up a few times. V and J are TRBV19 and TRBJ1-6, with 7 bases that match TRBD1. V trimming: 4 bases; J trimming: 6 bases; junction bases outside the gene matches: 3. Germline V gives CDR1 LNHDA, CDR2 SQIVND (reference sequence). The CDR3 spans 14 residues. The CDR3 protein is CASSTGQPNSPLHF. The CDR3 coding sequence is TGTGCCAGTAGTACGGGACAGCCTAATTCACCCCTCCACTTT.

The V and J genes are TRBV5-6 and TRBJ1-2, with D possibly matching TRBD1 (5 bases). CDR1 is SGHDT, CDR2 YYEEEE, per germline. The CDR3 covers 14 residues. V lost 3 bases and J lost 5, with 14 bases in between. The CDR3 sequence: CASSSGDPRYGYTF. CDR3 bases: TGTGCCAGCAGCTCGGGGGACCCCCGGTATGGCTACACCTTC.

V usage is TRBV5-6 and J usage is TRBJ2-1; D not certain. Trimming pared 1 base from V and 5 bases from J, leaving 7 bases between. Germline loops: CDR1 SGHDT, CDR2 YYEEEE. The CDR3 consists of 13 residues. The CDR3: CASSLTIDNEQFF. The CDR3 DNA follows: TGTGCCAGCAGCTTGACGATCGACAATGAGCAGTTCTTC.

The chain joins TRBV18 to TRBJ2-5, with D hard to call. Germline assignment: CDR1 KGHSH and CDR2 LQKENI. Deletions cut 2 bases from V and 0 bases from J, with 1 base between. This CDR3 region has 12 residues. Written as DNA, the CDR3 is TGTGCCAGCTCACCATACCAAGAGACCCAGTACTTC. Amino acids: CASSPYQETQYF.

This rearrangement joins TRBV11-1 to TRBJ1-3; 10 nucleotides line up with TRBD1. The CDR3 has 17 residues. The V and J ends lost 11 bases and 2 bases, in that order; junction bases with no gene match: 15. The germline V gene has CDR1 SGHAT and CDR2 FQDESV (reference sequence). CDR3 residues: CASSYRDRGLAGNTIYF. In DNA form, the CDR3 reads TGTGCCTCCTCGTACCGGGACAGGGGACTTGCTGGAAACACCATATATTTT.

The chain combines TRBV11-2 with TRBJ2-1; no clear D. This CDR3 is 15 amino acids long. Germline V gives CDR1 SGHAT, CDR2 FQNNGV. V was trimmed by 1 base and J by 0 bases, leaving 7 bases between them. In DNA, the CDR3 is TGTGCCAGCAGCTTAGCTTTAAGCTCCTACAATGAGCAGTTCTTC. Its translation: CASSLALSSYNEQFF.

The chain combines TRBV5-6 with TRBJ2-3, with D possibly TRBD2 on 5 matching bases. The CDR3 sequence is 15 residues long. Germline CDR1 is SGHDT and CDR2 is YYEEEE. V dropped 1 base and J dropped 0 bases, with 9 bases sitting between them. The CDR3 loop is CASSLSGDSTDTQYF. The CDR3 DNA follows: TGTGCCAGCAGCTTGTCCGGGGATAGCACAGATACGCAGTATTTT. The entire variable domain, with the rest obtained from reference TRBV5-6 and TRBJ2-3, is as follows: DAGVTQSPTHLIKTRGQQVTLRCSPKSGHDTVSWYQQALGQGPQFIFQYYEEEERQRGNFPDRFSGHQFPNYSSELNVNALLLGDSALYLCASSLSGDSTDTQYFGPGTRLTVL.

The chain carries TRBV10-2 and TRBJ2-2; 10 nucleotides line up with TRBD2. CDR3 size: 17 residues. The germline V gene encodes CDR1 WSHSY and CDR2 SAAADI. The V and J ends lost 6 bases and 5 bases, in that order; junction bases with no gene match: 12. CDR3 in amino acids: CASRRGLAGVGTGELFF. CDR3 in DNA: TGCGCCAGCAGGAGGGGGCTAGCGGGAGTGGGGACCGGGGAGCTGTTTTTT.

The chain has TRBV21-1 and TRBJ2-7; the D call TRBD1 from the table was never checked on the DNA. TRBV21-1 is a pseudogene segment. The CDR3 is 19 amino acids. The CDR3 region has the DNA TGTGCCAGCAGCAAAACCCCACCTCCCCGGGACAGGACGATAGTGGAGCAGTACTTC. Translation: CASSKTPPPRDRTIVEQYF.